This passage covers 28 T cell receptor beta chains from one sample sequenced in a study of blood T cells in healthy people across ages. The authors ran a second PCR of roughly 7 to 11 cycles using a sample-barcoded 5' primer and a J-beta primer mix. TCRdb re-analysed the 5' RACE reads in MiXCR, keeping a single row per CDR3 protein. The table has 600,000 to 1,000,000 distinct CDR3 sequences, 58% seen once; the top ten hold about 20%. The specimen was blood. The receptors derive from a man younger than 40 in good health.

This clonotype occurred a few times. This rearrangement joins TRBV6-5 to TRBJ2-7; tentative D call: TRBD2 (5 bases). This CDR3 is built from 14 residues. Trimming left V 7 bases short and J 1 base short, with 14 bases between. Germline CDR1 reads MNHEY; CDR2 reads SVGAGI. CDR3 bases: TGTGCCAGCAACTATTCCCGGGGATCCTACGAGCAGTACTTC. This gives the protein CASNYSRGSYEQYF.

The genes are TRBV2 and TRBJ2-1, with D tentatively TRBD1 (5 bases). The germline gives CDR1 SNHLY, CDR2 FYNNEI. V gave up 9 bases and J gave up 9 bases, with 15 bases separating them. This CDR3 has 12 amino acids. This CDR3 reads CARQAPGSEQFF. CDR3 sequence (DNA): TGTGCCAGACAGGCCCCGGGTAGTGAGCAGTTCTTC.

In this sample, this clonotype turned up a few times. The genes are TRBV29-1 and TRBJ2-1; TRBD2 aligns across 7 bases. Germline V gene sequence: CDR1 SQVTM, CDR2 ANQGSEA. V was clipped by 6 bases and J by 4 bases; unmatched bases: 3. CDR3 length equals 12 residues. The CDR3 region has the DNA TGCAGCGTGGGAGGGACTTACAATGAGCAGTTCTTC. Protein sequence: CSVGGTYNEQFF.

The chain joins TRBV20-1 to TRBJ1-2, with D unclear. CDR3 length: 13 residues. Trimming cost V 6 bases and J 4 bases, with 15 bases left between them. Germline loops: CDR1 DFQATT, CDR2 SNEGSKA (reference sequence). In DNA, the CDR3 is TGCAGTGCCCCACCGGGAGTTCTCTATGGCTACACCTTC. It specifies CSAPPGVLYGYTF.

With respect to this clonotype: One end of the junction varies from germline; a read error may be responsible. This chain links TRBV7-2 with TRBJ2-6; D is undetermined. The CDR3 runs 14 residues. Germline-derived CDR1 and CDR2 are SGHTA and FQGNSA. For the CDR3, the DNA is TGTGCCAGCGGCTTAGGAGAGGGGGCCAACGTCCTGACTTTC. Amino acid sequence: CASGLGEGANVLTF.

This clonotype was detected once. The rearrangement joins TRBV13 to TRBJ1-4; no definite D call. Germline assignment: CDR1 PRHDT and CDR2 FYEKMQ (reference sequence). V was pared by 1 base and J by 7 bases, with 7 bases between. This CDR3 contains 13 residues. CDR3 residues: CASSLAPREKLFF. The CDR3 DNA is TGTGCCAGCAGCTTAGCACCTCGTGAAAAACTGTTTTTT.

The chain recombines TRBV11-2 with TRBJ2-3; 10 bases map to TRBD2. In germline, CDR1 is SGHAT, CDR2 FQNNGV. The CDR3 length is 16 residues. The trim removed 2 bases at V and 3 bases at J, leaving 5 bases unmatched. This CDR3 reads CASSLSASGRTDTQYF. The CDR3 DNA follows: TGTGCCAGCAGCTTATCCGCTAGCGGGAGAACAGATACGCAGTATTTT.

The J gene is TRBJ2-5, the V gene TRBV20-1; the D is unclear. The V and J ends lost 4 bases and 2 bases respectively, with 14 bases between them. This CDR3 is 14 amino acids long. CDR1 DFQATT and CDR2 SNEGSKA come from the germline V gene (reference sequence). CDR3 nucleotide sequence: TGCAGTGCTACAGATAACAGATTACAAGAGACCCAGTACTTC. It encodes CSATDNRLQETQYF.

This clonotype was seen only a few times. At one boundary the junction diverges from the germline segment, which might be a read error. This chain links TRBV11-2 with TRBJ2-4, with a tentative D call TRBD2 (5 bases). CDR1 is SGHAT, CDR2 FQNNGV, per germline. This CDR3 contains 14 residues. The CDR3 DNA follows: TGTGCCAGCAGCAACAGCGGTGCCAAAAACATTCAGTACTTT. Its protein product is CASSNSGAKNIQYF.

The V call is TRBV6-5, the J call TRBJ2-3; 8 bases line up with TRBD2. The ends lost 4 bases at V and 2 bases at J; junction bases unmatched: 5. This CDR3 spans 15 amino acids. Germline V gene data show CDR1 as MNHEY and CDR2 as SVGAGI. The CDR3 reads CASSSTSGYTDTQYF. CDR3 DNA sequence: TGTGCCAGCAGTTCAACTAGCGGATACACAGATACGCAGTATTTT.

The CDR3 DNA is TGTGCCAGCAGTCCCCCCGCGACAGGGGTCCCTGGGGCCAACGTCCTGACTTTC. It is translated as CASSPPATGVPGANVLTF. This chain links TRBV27 with TRBJ2-6; 8 bases agree with TRBD1. The CDR3 is 18 residues long. Per the germline V gene, CDR1 is MNHEY and CDR2 is SMNVEV (reference sequence). V was pared by 5 bases and J by 2 bases, with 11 bases of the junction left unmatched.

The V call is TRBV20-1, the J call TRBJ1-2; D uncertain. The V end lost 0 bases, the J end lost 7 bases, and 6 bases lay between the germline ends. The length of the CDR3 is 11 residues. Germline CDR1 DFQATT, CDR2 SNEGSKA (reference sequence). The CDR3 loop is CSARETRGYTF. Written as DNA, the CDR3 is TGCAGTGCTAGAGAAACCCGTGGCTACACCTTC.

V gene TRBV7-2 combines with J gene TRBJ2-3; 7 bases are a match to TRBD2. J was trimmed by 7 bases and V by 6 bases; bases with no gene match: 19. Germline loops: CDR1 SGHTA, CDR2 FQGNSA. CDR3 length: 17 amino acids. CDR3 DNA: TGTGCCAGCAGACCACAGCGGGACGGAGTCCTTCGGTATACGCAGTATTTT. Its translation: CASRPQRDGVLRYTQYF.

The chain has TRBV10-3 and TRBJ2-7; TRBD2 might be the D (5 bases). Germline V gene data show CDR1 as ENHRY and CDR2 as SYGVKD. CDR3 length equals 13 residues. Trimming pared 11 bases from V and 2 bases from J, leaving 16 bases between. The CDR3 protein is CAATSGGPYEQYF. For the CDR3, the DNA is TGTGCCGCCACCTCGGGCGGGCCCTACGAGCAGTACTTC.

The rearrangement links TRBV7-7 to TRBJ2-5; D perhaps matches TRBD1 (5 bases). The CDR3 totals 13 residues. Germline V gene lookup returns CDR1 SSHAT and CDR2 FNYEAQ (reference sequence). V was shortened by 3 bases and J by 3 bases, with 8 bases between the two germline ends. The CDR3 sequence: CASSFGAKETQYF. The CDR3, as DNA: TGTGCCAGCAGCTTTGGGGCTAAAGAGACCCAGTACTTC.

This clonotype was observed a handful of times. The DNA for the CDR3 is TGTGCCAGCAGCCACCGACCGAACCAAGAGACCCAGTACTTC. Protein product: CASSHRPNQETQYF. V gene TRBV4-2 combines with J gene TRBJ2-5; no clear D. CDR3 length: 14 residues. Germline CDR1 and CDR2: LGHNA and YNFKEQ. Deletions cut 3 bases from V and 0 bases from J, with 8 bases between.

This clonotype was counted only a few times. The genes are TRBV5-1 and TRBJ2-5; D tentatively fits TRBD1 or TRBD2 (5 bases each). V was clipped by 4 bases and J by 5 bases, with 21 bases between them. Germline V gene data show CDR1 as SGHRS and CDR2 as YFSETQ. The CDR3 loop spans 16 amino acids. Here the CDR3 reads CASSAGLGVRMETQYF. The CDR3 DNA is TGCGCCAGCAGCGCGGGCCTGGGGGTTCGCATGGAGACCCAGTACTTC.

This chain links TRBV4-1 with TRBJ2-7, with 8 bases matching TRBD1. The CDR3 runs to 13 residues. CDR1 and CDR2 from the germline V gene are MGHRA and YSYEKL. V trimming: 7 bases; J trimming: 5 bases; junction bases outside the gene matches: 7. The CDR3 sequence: CASTRTGSDEQYF. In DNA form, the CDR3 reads TGCGCCAGCACCCGGACAGGGTCCGACGAGCAGTACTTC.

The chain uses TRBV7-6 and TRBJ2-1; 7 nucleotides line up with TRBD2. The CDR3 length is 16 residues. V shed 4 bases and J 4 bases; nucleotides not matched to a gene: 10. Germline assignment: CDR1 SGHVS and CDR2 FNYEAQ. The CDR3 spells CASSSLEGGSYNEQFF. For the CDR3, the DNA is TGTGCCAGCAGCTCCTTGGAGGGCGGGAGTTACAATGAGCAGTTCTTC.

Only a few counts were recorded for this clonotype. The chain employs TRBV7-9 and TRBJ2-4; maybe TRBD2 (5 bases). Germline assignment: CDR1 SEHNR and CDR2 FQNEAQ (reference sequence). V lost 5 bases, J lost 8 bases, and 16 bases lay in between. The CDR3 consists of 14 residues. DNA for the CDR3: TGTGCCAGCAGCCCCAAGGAGGCAAGGGACATTCAGTACTTC. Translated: CASSPKEARDIQYF.

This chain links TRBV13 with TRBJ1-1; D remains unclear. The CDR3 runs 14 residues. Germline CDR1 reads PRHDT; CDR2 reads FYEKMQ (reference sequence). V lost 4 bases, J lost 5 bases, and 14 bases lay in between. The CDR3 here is CASSSSRFRTEAFF. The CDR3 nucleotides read TGTGCCAGCAGCTCCAGTCGATTTCGGACTGAAGCTTTCTTT.

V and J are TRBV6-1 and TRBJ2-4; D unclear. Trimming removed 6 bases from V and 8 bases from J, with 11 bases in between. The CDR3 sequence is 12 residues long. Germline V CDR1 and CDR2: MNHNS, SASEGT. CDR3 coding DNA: TGTGCCAGCAGCGAGACCTACGACATTCAGTACTTC. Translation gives CASSETYDIQYF.

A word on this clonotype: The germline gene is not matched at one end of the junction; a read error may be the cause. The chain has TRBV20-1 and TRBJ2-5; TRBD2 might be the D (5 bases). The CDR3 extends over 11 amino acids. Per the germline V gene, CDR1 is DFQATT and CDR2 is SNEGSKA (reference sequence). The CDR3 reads CSTRERETQYF. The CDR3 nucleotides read TGCAGTACTAGGGAGAGGGAGACCCAGTACTTC.

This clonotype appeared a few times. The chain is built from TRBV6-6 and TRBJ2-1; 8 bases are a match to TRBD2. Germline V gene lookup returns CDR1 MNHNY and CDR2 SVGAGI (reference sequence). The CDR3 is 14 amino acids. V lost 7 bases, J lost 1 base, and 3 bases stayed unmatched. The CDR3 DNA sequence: TGTGCCAGCACGCGGGGGGAGTCCTACAATGAGCAGTTCTTC. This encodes CASTRGESYNEQFF.

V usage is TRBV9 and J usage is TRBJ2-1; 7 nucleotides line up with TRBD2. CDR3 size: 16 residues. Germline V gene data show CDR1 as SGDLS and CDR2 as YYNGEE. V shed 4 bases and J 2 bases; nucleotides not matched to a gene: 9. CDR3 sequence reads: CASSPPGRGTYNEQFF. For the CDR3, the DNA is TGTGCCAGCAGCCCCCCAGGGCGGGGGACCTACAATGAGCAGTTCTTC.

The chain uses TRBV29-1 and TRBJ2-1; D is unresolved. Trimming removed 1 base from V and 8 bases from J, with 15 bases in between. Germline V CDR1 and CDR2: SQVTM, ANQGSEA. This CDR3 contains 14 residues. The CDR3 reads CSVEAGSARDEQFF. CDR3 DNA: TGCAGCGTTGAAGCGGGCTCGGCGCGTGATGAGCAGTTCTTC.

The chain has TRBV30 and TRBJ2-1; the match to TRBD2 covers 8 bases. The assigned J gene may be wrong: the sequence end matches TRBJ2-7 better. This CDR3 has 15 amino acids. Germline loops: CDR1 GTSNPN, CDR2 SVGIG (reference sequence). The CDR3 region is CAWRPAGGRYNEQYF. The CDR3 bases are TGTGCCTGGAGGCCCGCGGGAGGAAGATACAATGAGCAGTACTTC.

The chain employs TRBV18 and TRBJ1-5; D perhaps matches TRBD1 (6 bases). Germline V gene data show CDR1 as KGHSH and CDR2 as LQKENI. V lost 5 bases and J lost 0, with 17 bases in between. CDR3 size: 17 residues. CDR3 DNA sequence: TGTGCCAGCTCAGACGCAGGGGACCTCTATAGCAATCAGCCCCAGCATTTT. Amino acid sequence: CASSDAGDLYSNQPQHF.